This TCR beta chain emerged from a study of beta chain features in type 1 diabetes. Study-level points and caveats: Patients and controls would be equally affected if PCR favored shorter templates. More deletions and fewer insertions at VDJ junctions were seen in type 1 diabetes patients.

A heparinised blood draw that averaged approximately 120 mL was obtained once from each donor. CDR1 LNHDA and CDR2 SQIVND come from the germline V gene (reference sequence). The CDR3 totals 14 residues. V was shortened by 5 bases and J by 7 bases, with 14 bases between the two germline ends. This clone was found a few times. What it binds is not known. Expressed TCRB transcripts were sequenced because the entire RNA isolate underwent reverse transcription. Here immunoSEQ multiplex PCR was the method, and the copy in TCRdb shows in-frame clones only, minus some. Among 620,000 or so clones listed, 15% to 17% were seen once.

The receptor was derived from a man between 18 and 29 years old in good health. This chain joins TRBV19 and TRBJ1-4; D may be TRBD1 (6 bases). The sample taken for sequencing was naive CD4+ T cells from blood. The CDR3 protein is CASSRTGLAEKLFF. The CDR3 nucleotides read TGTGCCAGTAGTCGTACAGGGCTGGCTGAAAAACTGTTTTTT.